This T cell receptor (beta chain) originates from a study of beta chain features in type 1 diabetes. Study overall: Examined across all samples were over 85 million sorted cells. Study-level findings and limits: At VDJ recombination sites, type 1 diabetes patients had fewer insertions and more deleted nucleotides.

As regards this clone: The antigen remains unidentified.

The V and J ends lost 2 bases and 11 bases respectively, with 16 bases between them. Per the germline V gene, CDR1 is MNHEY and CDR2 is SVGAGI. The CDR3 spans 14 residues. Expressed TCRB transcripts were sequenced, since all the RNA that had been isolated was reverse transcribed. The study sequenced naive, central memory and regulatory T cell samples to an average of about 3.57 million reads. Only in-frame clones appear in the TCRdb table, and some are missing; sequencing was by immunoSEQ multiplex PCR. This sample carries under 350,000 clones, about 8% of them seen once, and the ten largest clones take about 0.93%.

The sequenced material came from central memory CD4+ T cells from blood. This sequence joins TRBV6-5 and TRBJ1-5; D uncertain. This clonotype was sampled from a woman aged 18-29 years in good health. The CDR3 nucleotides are TGTGCCAGCAGTTACAGAGGCCAGCCCCTGTCCCAGCATTTT. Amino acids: CASSYRGQPLSQHF.